Presented here are 7 T cell receptor beta chains from one specimen sequenced in a study of naive and memory T cell subsets. The library had UMIs added by 3' ligation of an oligonucleotide to TCR cDNA. The SP2 primer and nested alpha and beta constant region primers amplified ligated cDNA in four rounds. MiXCR, applied by TCRdb to the 5' RACE reads, yields one record per CDR3 protein. The data hold 56,000 or so distinct CDR3 sequences, with 6.5% to 8.5% observed a single time. The receptor set was obtained from a female donor in good health.

There are many counts of this clonotype. The rearrangement joins TRBV7-8 to TRBJ1-5; TRBD1 matches at 8 bases. Germline values: CDR1 SGHVS, CDR2 FQNEAQ. There are 17 residues in the CDR3. V lost 5 bases and J lost 5; bases outside the gene matches: 14. This CDR3 reads CASSKYDRGLWHQPQHF. CDR3 sequence (DNA): TGTGCCAGCAGCAAGTATGACAGGGGTTTGTGGCATCAGCCCCAGCATTTT.

A few counts support this clonotype. The chain employs TRBV28 and TRBJ2-6, with unresolved D. The V end was cut by 6 bases, the J end by 5 bases, with 8 bases between. The CDR3 runs 13 residues. Germline V gene data show CDR1 as MDHEN and CDR2 as SYDVKM. The CDR3 DNA reads as TGTGCCAGCAGCGACGGTAGGGCCAACGTCCTGACTTTC. Protein sequence: CASSDGRANVLTF.

The rearrangement joins TRBV20-1 to TRBJ2-5; D gene unclear. V was shortened by 3 bases and J by 4 bases, with 6 bases between the two germline ends. The CDR3 loop spans 11 amino acids. Germline V lookup: CDR1 DFQATT, CDR2 SNEGSKA (reference sequence). As DNA, the CDR3 is TGCAGTGCTAGGGTCTTAGAGACCCAGTACTTC. Translating it yields CSARVLETQYF.

The genes are TRBV19 and TRBJ1-5, with 8 bases matching TRBD1. The CDR3 consists of 13 residues. The ends lost 4 bases at V and 4 bases at J; junction bases unmatched: 0. The germline CDR1 and CDR2 sequences are LNHDA and SQIVND (reference sequence). CDR3 in DNA: TGTGCCAGTAGTAGACAGGGGAATCAGCCCCAGCATTTT. As protein: CASSRQGNQPQHF.

This clonotype showed up many times. V is TRBV6-2 or TRBV6-3 and J is TRBJ2-5; the D call may be TRBD1 or TRBD2 (5 bases each). V lost 2 bases and J lost 5, with 15 bases in between. The germline gives CDR1 MNHEY, CDR2 SVGEGT. This CDR3 is built from 15 residues. The CDR3 protein is CASSYLSPGTETQYF. The CDR3 DNA reads as TGTGCCAGCAGTTACCTTTCTCCTGGGACGGAGACCCAGTACTTC.

The chain employs TRBV12-5 and TRBJ1-5; D gene ambiguous. V was pared by 7 bases and J by 0 bases, with 7 bases between. This CDR3 has 13 amino acids. Germline loops: CDR1 LGHNT, CDR2 FRNRAP. CDR3 coding DNA: TGTGCTAGTGTTATAGATAGCAATCAGCCCCAGCATTTT. Translating gives CASVIDSNQPQHF.

This rearrangement joins TRBV5-6 to TRBJ1-1; perhaps TRBD1 as D (5 bases). CDR3 size: 17 residues. The V gene's germline CDR1 is SGHDT and CDR2 YYEEEE. V was shortened by 2 bases and J by 0 bases, with 17 bases between the two germline ends. Here the CDR3 reads CASSFPGTATMNTEAFF. The CDR3 region has the DNA TGTGCCAGCAGCTTCCCCGGGACGGCTACCATGAACACTGAAGCTTTCTTT.